The subject of this entry is one TCR beta chain. Antigen unknown. The data originate from a study of CD8+ T cells in alopecia areata. Whole-study context: Treated patients swallowed 5 to 10 mg of oral tofacitinib twice daily. Treatment with tofacitinib (6 to 18 months) was followed by 6 months off drug. The study's findings and limits: Researchers report lesional scalp, most notably alopecia totalis/universalis, outstripped normal scalp in clonality.

Extracted RNA was reverse transcribed, and the resulting cDNA served as sequencing template. Profiling relied on immunoSEQ multiplex PCR, and the TCRdb table lists in-frame clones only, not all of them. The sample includes about 140,000 clones, about 47% seen only once; the top ten take roughly 0.9%. This sequence was found in a human donor with alopecia areata. The source was CD4+ T cells sorted from blood, collected at week 0.

Here the CDR3 DNA reads TGTGCCAGCAGCCCCACGTTGGCTCTCGAGCAGTACTTC. Translation gives CASSPTLALEQYF. The rearrangement links TRBV13 to TRBJ2-7, with unresolved D. Germline CDR1 is PRHDT and CDR2 is FYEKMQ (reference sequence). V lost 5 bases and J 6 bases, leaving 14 bases between the germline ends. The CDR3 runs 13 residues.